Listed below are T cell receptor beta chains from one sample, sequenced in a study of lymphopenia after photon versus proton radiotherapy. TCRdb keeps only in-frame clones here, not all; method: immunoSEQ multiplex PCR. This sample yields about 20,000 clones, of which around four fifths are seen a single time; 2.9% belongs to the top ten. Specimen: peripheral blood, collected from a patient treated with photon-based radiotherapy. Receptors were obtained from a woman between 45 and 65 years old with pancreatic cancer. CDR3s include the opening cysteine and the closing phenylalanine or tryptophan. D genes are given only for firm matches. Only some rows state a clone size, as once, few, many or a class for expanded clones.

J	D	size	V	DNA	CDR3
TRBJ1-1	-	-	TRBV28	TGTGCCAGCAGTTTTCGGAACATGAACACTGAAGCTTTCTTT	CASSFRNMNTEAFF
TRBJ2-5	-	-	TRBV4-3	TGCGCCAGCAGCCCACTGTGGGGTCAAGAGACCCAGTACTTC	CASSPLWGQETQYF
TRBJ1-2	-	-	TRBV15	TGTGCCACCAGCAGAGATTTGGAAGGGAACTATGGCTACACCTTC	CATSRDLEGNYGYTF
TRBJ2-7	-	-	TRBV6-5	TGTGCCAGCAGTCAACAGGGCTACGAGCAGTACTTC	CASSQQGYEQYF
TRBJ1-2	-	-	TRBV6-1	TGTGCCAGCAGTGAAGACAGGAACTATGGCTACACCTTC	CASSEDRNYGYTF
TRBJ2-3	-	-	TRBV28	TGTGCCAGCAGTTTACCCCGAGGGGGGCAAGGGTCAGATACGCAGTATTTT	CASSLPRGGQGSDTQYF
TRBJ2-6	-	-	TRBV28	TGTGCCAGCAGTTTCGGCGGGTTGTCTGGGGCCAACGTCCTGACTTTC	CASSFGGLSGANVLTF
TRBJ2-3	-	-	TRBV9	TGTGCCAGCAGCGTAAGACAGGATACGCAGTATTTT	CASSVRQDTQYF
TRBJ2-3	-	-	TRBV9	TGTGCCAGCAGCGTAGGACAGGCCTCCCCAGATACGCAGTATTTT	CASSVGQASPDTQYF
TRBJ2-1	-	-	TRBV19	TGTGCCAGTAGTATAGGACCGGCTTACAATGAGCAGTTCTTC	CASSIGPAYNEQFF
TRBJ2-7	-	-	TRBV19	TGTGCCAGTAGTATAGCTAGATTCTGCTACGAGCAGTACTTC	CASSIARFCYEQYF
TRBJ1-2	-	once	TRBV6-5	TGTGCCAGCAGTTACTCTTACGGTCCCAACTATGGCTACACCTTC	CASSYSYGPNYGYTF
TRBJ2-1	-	-	TRBV27	TGTGCCAGCAGTCCCCGACTAGCCTACAATGAGCAGTTCTTC	CASSPRLAYNEQFF
TRBJ1-5	-	once	TRBV27	TGTGCCAGCAGTGATACGGGGCGGGCAAACAATCAGCCCCAGCATTTT	CASSDTGRANNQPQHF
TRBJ2-4	-	-	TRBV5-6	TGTGCCAGCAGCTCCTGGGGGTTGGTAGCCAAAAACATTCAGTACTTC	CASSSWGLVAKNIQYF
TRBJ2-1	-	-	TRBV4-1	TGCGCCAGCAGCCCCACCCCGACAGTGGATAATGAGCAGTTCTTC	CASSPTPTVDNEQFF
TRBJ2-3	-	-	TRBV7-2	TGTGCCAGCAGCTTTGTTCCCGGCACAGATACGCAGTATTTT	CASSFVPGTDTQYF
TRBJ1-2	-	-	TRBV7-9	TGTGCCAGCAGCTTTTCCGTGGAGGGGGATGGCTACACCTTC	CASSFSVEGDGYTF
TRBJ2-7	TRBD1	-	TRBV4-3	TGCGCCAGCAGCCAAGACTCGGGACAGGGCTACGAGCAGTACTTC	CASSQDSGQGYEQYF
TRBJ1-2	-	-	TRBV14	TGTGCCAGCAGCCAAGGCAACGAAGGCTACACCTTC	CASSQGNEGYTF
TRBJ2-3	-	-	TRBV9	TGTGCCAGCAGCAGAGAGGAGTGGCGGGTAAGCACAGATACGCAGTATTTT	CASSREEWRVSTDTQYF